This T cell receptor (beta chain) was sequenced for a study of T cell responses to AZD1222 COVID-19 vaccine. Study findings and constraints: Baseline serostatus was positive in only a handful of AZD1222 recipients.

With regard to this clone: Its antigen is not identified. Sequence at one end of the junction differs from germline and may be a read error.

Clones were sequenced by immunoSEQ multiplex PCR, and TCRdb holds only the in-frame ones, with some missing. This repertoire shows about 130,000 clones, under 95% found once; its top ten account for roughly 2%. CDR3 size: 13 residues. Per germline, CDR1 SGHKS and CDR2 YYEKEE (reference sequence). This clonotype was obtained from an adult in good health. Sample: peripheral blood, taken on day 0 of AZD1222 vaccination. The chain uses TRBV5-5 and TRBJ2-2, with D uncertain. CDR3 coding DNA: TGTGCCAGCAGCTTCGGCCCTACCGAGGAGCTGTTTTTT. The encoded protein is CASSFGPTEELFF.